This is a list of T cell receptor beta chains from one sample in a study of blood T cell repertoires in COVID-19. The table came from immunoSEQ multiplex PCR; TCRdb's copy has only in-frame clones and leaves some out. The table shows 150,000 to 200,000 clones, with less than 90% occurring only once. The source material was peripheral blood. Receptors originate from a man between 65 and 80 years old with active or convalescent COVID-19. Each CDR3 is given with its conserved first and last residue. A D gene is named only where the DNA matches it firmly. Clone size is not always given. Where it is, it says once, few, many or a class for expanded clones.

TRBV5-1	TRBJ2-5	.	TRBD2	CASSLDGRAQETQYF	TGCGCCAGCAGCTTGGACGGGAGGGCCCAGGAGACCCAGTACTTC
TRBV24-1	TRBJ2-1	.	TRBD1	CATRPGPSRGNEQFF	TGTGCCACCAGGCCCGGGCCCTCCAGGGGGAATGAGCAGTTCTTC
TRBV5-8	TRBJ2-7	.	.	CASSLGDSPYEQYF	TGTGCCAGCAGCTTGGGTGACAGTCCCTACGAGCAGTACTTC
TRBV12-1	TRBJ2-1	.	.	CASSFCARKRGGYNEQFF	TGTGCCAGCAGCTTTTGTGCTCGCAAGCGGGGGGGCTACAATGAGCAGTTCTTC
TRBV10-3	TRBJ2-1	.	.	CAIAPRATSYNEQFF	TGTGCCATCGCCCCGAGAGCTACCTCCTACAATGAGCAGTTCTTC
TRBV19	TRBJ2-1	.	TRBD2	CASSSGGSSYNEQFF	TGTGCCAGTAGTAGCGGGGGGTCCTCCTACAATGAGCAGTTCTTC
TRBV6-5	TRBJ2-2	.	TRBD2	CASTTGGFPGELFF	TGTGCCAGCACCACGGGAGGCTTTCCCGGGGAGCTGTTTTTT
TRBV28	TRBJ1-2	.	.	CASGTGGNGYTF	TGTGCCAGCGGGACCGGGGGGAATGGCTACACCTTC
TRBV4-3	TRBJ2-5	.	.	CASSQAGGGLKETQYF	TGCGCCAGCAGCCAGGCCGGAGGTGGACTAAAAGAGACCCAGTACTTC
TRBV10-3	TRBJ2-2	.	.	CAIRDTVNTGELFF	TGTGCCATCAGGGACACGGTGAACACCGGGGAGCTGTTTTTT
TRBV28	TRBJ2-6	.	.	CASSSLGGNYSGANVLTF	TGTGCCAGCAGTTCCCTAGGCGGGAACTACTCTGGGGCCAACGTCCTGACTTTC
TRBV24-1	TRBJ2-5	.	TRBD1	CATSDPPGQKTEEETQYF	TGTGCCACCAGTGATCCTCCGGGACAGAAAACGGAGGAAGAGACCCAGTACTTC
TRBV28	TRBJ1-5	.	.	CAITSGNQPQHF	TGTGCCATCACCTCGGGCAATCAGCCCCAGCATTTT
TRBV5-1	TRBJ2-5	.	TRBD1	CASSTDRGYQETQYF	TGCGCCAGCAGCACGGACAGGGGGTACCAAGAGACCCAGTACTTC
TRBV27	TRBJ1-2	.	TRBD1	CASSFSTGGQYTF	TGTGCCAGCAGTTTCAGTACAGGGGGCCAATACACCTTC
TRBV5-5	TRBJ1-3	.	.	CASSFRRGASGNTIYF	TGTGCCAGCAGCTTTCGGCGGGGGGCGAGTGGAAACACCATATATTTT
TRBV21-1	TRBJ2-1	.	.	CASSSSVGTSGSSYEQFF	TGTGCCAGCAGCTCATCAGTAGGGACTAGCGGGAGTAGTTATGAGCAGTTCTTC
TRBV5-4	TRBJ2-1	.	TRBD1	CASSPGTGINNEQFF	TGTGCCAGCAGCCCCGGGACAGGGATAAACAATGAGCAGTTCTTC
TRBV10-3	TRBJ2-2	.	.	CAISQGGNTGELFF	TGTGCCATCAGTCAGGGGGGGAACACCGGGGAGCTGTTTTTT
TRBV18	TRBJ1-1	once	.	CASSPSLRNTEAFF	TGTGCCAGCTCACCATCCCTGAGGAACACTGAAGCTTTCTTT
TRBV7-9	TRBJ1-6	.	TRBD1	CASSPGLGQGNSPLHF	TGTGCCAGCAGCCCAGGCCTCGGACAGGGTAATTCACCCCTCCACTTT
TRBV3-1/TRBV3-2	TRBJ1-2	.	.	CASSHGQPYPYYGYTF	TGTGCCAGCAGCCACGGACAGCCCTACCCTTACTATGGCTACACCTTC
TRBV6-6	TRBJ1-1	few	TRBD1	CASSRPGTGTTEAFF	TGTGCCAGCAGTCGTCCCGGGACAGGAACAACTGAAGCTTTCTTT
TRBV3-1/TRBV3-2	TRBJ2-7	many	TRBD2	CASSPGTRAYEQYF	TGTGCCAGCAGCCCCGGGACTAGGGCCTACGAGCAGTACTTC
TRBV6-2/TRBV6-3	TRBJ2-4	.	TRBD1	CASSPGQGRRGNIQYF	TGTGCCAGCAGTCCGGGACAGGGACGGAGAGGGAACATTCAGTACTTC
TRBV11-2	TRBJ2-7	.	.	CASSSLQGNGEQYF	TGTGCCAGCAGCTCCTTACAGGGTAACGGTGAGCAGTACTTC
TRBV6-5	TRBJ1-2	few	.	CASRGIGAGDGYTF	TGTGCCAGCAGAGGGATTGGGGCAGGGGATGGCTACACCTTC
TRBV6-2/TRBV6-3	TRBJ1-2	.	TRBD1	CASRPTGAHFYTF	TGTGCCAGCAGACCTACAGGGGCTCACTTTTACACCTTC
TRBV19	TRBJ2-5	.	TRBD2	CASSILAGGPSQTQYF	TGTGCCAGTAGTATTCTAGCGGGGGGCCCTAGTCAGACCCAGTACTTC
TRBV28	TRBJ1-2	.	.	CASSSGQWYGYTF	TGTGCCAGCAGCTCGGGACAATGGTATGGCTACACCTTC
TRBV6-5	TRBJ1-5	once	.	CASSPPGFQPQHF	TGTGCCAGCAGTCCGCCAGGGTTTCAGCCCCAGCATTTT
TRBV4-1	TRBJ2-2	.	TRBD2	CASSQDGTSGGLTGELFF	TGCGCCAGCAGCCAAGATGGAACTAGCGGGGGGCTAACCGGGGAGCTGTTTTTT
TRBV2	TRBJ2-1	.	.	CASSAGIGPAANEQFF	TGTGCCAGCAGTGCCGGAATCGGCCCCGCGGCCAATGAGCAGTTCTTC
TRBV3-1/TRBV3-2	TRBJ1-4	.	.	CASSHTTNEKLFF	TGTGCCAGCAGCCATACAACTAATGAAAAACTGTTTTTT
TRBV9	TRBJ2-3	once	.	CASSVFGRGTDTQYF	TGTGCCAGCAGCGTTTTCGGGAGAGGCACAGATACGCAGTATTTT
TRBV7-9	TRBJ2-1	.	.	CASSLGEYNEQFF	TGTGCCAGCAGCTTAGGGGAGTACAATGAGCAGTTCTTC
TRBV7-8	TRBJ2-7	.	.	CASSIMARGYEQYF	TGTGCCAGCAGCATTATGGCTAGGGGCTACGAGCAGTACTTC
TRBV9	TRBJ2-2	.	.	CASSVGAPGTGELFF	TGTGCCAGCAGCGTAGGCGCCCCGGGCACCGGGGAGCTGTTTTTT
TRBV19	TRBJ2-5	.	TRBD1	CASRRTGEQETQYF	TGTGCCAGTAGACGGACAGGGGAACAAGAGACCCAGTACTTC
TRBV10-2	TRBJ2-3	.	TRBD2	CASSESKLAGSTDTQYF	TGCGCCAGCAGTGAGTCGAAACTAGCGGGGAGCACAGATACGCAGTATTTT
TRBV6-1	TRBJ1-5	.	.	CASSENLAENQPQHF	TGTGCCAGCAGTGAAAACCTGGCAGAAAATCAGCCCCAGCATTTT
TRBV7-2	TRBJ2-7	.	.	CASSFRGYEQYF	TGTGCCAGCAGCTTCAGGGGCTACGAGCAGTACTTC
TRBV6-5	TRBJ1-5	.	TRBD1	CASSYRQGLQPQHF	TGTGCCAGCAGTTACCGACAGGGTCTACAGCCCCAGCATTTT
TRBV10-1	TRBJ2-3	.	TRBD2	CASSEGLAGINTDTQYF	TGCGCCAGCAGTGAGGGACTAGCGGGGATTAACACAGATACGCAGTATTTT
TRBV27	TRBJ2-7	.	TRBD1	CASRQQGSFGNEQYF	TGTGCCAGCAGACAACAGGGGTCCTTTGGGAACGAGCAGTACTTC